This TCR beta chain was sequenced during a study of Graves' ophthalmopathy and Graves' hyperthyroidism. Study-level information: The blood sample was drawn at first diagnosis and before any treatment.

Researchers took RNA transcripts and amplified TCR beta CDR3 regions from them. HTBI primers were used in a first-round RT-PCR, which preceded a second-round multiplex PCR. MiXCR, run by TCRdb on the multiplex PCR reads, gives a single entry per CDR3 protein. The sample includes about 700,000 distinct CDR3 sequences, about 41% seen only once; the top ten take roughly 3.5%. Having ophthalmopathy, the donors showed moderate-to-severe activity, CAS ≥3 and NOSPECS ≥4, with disease lasting under 3 months. Ineligible for inclusion were patients with other autoimmune diseases, uncontrolled infections, pregnancy or lactation. Each diagnosis was determined on the basis of clinical symptoms, serum thyroxine, TRAb, thyroid ultrasound and orbital computed tomography. The CDR3 length is 14 residues. The germline V and J ends were trimmed by 0 bases and 0 bases, with 6 bases remaining between them. CDR1 and CDR2 from the germline V gene are DFQATT and SNEGSKA (reference sequence).

This receptor was identified in an adult man with Graves' ophthalmopathy. The gene calls are TRBV20-1 and TRBJ1-5, with unresolved D. Sequenced material: peripheral blood. The CDR3 DNA follows: TGCAGTGCTAGAGACCCTAATAGCAATCAGCCCCAGCATTTT. As protein: CSARDPNSNQPQHF.